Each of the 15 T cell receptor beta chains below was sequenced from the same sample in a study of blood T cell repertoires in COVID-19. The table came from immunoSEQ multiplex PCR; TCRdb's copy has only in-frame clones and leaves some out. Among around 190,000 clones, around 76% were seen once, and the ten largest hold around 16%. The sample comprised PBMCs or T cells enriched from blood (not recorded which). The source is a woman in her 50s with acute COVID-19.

The chain's CDR3 is CASSHDSPNGYTF. The CDR3 DNA sequence: TGTGCCAGCAGCCACGACAGCCCCAATGGCTACACCTTC. The V and J genes are TRBV6-5 and TRBJ1-2; possibly TRBD1 for D (5 bases). Trimming pared 6 bases from V and 6 bases from J, leaving 14 bases between. Germline V gene data show CDR1 as MNHEY and CDR2 as SVGAGI. The CDR3 runs 13 residues.

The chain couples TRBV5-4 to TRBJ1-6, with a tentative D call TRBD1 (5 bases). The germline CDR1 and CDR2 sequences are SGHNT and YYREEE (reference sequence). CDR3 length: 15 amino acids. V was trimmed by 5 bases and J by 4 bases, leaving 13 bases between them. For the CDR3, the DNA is TGTGCCAGCAGTTTCGGGGGATCTTATAATTCACCCCTCCACTTT. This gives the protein CASSFGGSYNSPLHF.

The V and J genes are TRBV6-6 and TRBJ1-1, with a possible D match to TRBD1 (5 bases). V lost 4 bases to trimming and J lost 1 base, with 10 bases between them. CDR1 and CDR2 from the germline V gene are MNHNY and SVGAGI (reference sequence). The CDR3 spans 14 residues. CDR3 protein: CASSWGRRNTEAFF. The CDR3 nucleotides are TGTGCCAGCAGTTGGGGCAGGAGGAACACTGAAGCTTTCTTT.

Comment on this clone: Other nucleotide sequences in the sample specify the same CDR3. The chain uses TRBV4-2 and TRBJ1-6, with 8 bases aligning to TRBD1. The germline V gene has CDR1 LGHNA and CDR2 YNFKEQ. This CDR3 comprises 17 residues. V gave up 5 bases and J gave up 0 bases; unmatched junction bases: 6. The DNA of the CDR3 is TGTGCCAGCAGCAGGGGACAGGCGAGCTCCTATAATTCACCCCTCCACTTT. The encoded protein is CASSRGQASSYNSPLHF.

The CDR3: CASSFSGNEQFF. The CDR3 nucleotides read TGTGCCAGCAGTTTTTCGGGAAATGAGCAGTTCTTC. The gene calls are TRBV28 and TRBJ2-1; tentatively, D is TRBD2 (5 bases). Germline CDR1 and CDR2: MDHEN and SYDVKM. CDR3 length: 12 residues. Trimming removed 3 bases from V and 7 bases from J, with 7 bases in between.

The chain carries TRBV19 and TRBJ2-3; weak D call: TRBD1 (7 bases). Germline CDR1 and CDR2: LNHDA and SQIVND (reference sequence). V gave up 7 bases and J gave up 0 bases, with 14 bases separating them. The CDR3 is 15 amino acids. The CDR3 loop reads CASTRGVTSTDTQYF. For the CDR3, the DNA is TGTGCCAGTACCAGGGGGGTAACTAGCACAGATACGCAGTATTTT.

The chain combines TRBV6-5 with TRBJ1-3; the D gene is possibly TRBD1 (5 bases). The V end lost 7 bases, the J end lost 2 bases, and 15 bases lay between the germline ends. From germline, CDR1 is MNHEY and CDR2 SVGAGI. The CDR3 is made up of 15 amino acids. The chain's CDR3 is CASTARQYAGNTIYF. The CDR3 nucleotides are TGTGCCAGCACCGCCCGACAGTACGCTGGAAACACCATATATTTT.

In nucleotides, the CDR3 is TGCGCCAGCAGACGATGGAGGGTAGGATGTGAAAAACTGTTTTTT. As protein: CASRRWRVGCEKLFF. The gene calls are TRBV10-1 and TRBJ1-4; no firm D call. Germline assignment: CDR1 WNHNN and CDR2 SYGVQD (reference sequence). V shed 6 bases and J shed 7 bases, with 18 bases lying between them. The CDR3 loop spans 15 amino acids.

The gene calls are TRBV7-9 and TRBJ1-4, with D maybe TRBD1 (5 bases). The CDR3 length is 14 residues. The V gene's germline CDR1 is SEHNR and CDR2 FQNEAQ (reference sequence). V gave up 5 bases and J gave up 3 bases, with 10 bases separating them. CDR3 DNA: TGTGCCAGCAGCCGGACAAACTCTAATGAAAAACTGTTTTTT. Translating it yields CASSRTNSNEKLFF.

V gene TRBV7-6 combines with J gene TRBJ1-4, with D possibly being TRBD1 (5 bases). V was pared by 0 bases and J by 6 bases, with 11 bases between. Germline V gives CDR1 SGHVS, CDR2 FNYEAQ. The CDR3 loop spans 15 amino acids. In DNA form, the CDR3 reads TGTGCCAGCAGCTTAGCCTACAGGTCGGATGAAAAACTGTTTTTT. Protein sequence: CASSLAYRSDEKLFF.

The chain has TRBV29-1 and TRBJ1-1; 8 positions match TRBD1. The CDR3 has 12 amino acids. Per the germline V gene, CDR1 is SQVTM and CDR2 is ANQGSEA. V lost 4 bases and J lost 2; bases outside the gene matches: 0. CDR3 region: CSVAGGNTEAFF. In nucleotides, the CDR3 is TGCAGCGTTGCAGGGGGCAACACTGAAGCTTTCTTT.

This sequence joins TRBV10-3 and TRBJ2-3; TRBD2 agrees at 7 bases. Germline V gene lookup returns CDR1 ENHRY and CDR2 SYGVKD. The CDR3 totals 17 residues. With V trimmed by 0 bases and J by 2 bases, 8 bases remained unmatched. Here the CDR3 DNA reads TGTGCCATCAGTGAGTCGGGGCCAGCGGGGAACACAGATACGCAGTATTTT. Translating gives CAISESGPAGNTDTQYF.

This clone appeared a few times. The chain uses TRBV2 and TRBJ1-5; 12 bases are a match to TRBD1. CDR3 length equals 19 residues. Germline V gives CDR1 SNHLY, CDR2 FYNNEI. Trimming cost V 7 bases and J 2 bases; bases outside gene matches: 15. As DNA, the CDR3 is TGTGCCAGCAAACCTTGGGGACAGGGGGCTAGGGGAGGCAATCAGCCCCAGCATTTT. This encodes CASKPWGQGARGGNQPQHF.

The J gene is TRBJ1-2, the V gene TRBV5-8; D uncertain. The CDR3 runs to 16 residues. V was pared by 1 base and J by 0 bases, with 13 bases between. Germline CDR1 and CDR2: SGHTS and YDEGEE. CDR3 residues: CASSLLPGTANYGYTF. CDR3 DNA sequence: TGTGCCAGCAGCTTGCTTCCAGGAACAGCTAACTATGGCTACACCTTC.

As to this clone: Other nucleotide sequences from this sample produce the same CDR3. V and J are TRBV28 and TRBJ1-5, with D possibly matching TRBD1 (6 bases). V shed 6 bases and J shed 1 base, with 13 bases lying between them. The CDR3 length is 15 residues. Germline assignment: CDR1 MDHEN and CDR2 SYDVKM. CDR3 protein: CASSPTGFSNQPQHF. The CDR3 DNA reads TGTGCCAGCAGCCCCACAGGGTTCAGCAATCAGCCCCAGCATTTT.